The 3 T cell receptor beta chains below all came from one sample that was sequenced in a study of T cell responses to AZD1222 COVID-19 vaccine (dated by TCRdb to about 2021). Receptors were amplified or captured by the immunoSEQ multiplex PCR assay. Not all clones reach the TCRdb copy of this immuneACCESS table, which keeps in-frame sequences only. Checked studies attribute under half of the gap to unresolved V genes and leave the rest unexplained. Present in this sample are 40,000 to 45,000 clones, around 80% of which were seen just once. Approximately 52% of the sample lies in the top ten. Interpreted using the paper, the time point label stands for: baseline before first vaccination. Sequencing was performed on peripheral blood, taken on day 0 of AZD1222 vaccination. These receptors were collected from an adult in good health.

This chain uses TRBV28 with TRBJ1-1; TRBD1 aligns across 8 bases. V lost 6 bases and J lost 4; bases outside the gene matches: 10. CDR1 MDHEN and CDR2 SYDVKM come from the germline V gene. This CDR3 contains 15 residues. The CDR3 DNA is TGTGCCAGCAGGGCCACAGGGGGACGAGGCACTGAAGCTTTCTTT. This codes for CASRATGGRGTEAFF.

This chain links TRBV18 with TRBJ2-6; D is unresolved. The V and J ends lost 8 bases and 4 bases respectively, with 18 bases between them. Germline CDR1 is KGHSH and CDR2 is LQKENI. The length of the CDR3 is 16 residues. The CDR3 reads CASAFDGPYGANVLTF. CDR3 nucleotide sequence: TGTGCCAGCGCCTTCGACGGTCCCTACGGGGCCAACGTCCTGACTTTC.

This sequence joins TRBV29-1 and TRBJ2-3, with TRBD2 identical over 14 bases. The V and J ends lost 7 bases and 4 bases, in that order; junction bases with no gene match: 4. Germline V gene data show CDR1 as SQVTM and CDR2 as ANQGSEA. The CDR3 is made up of 14 amino acids. CDR3 in amino acids: CSGSGLAGADTQYF. CDR3 DNA: TGCAGCGGATCGGGACTAGCGGGAGCAGATACGCAGTATTTT.